The T cell receptor (beta chain) described here comes from a study of cytomegalovirus exposure and HLA in healthy donors. PCR used 60 Vbeta primers and 13 Jbeta primers. Repertoires were generated with immunoSEQ multiplex PCR, while TCRdb's copy carries only in-frame clones and drops some. The top ten clones hold less than 9.5% of a sample with some 95,000 clones, roughly 77% of them seen once. V lost 2 bases to trimming and J lost 2 bases, with 9 bases between them. The CDR3 length is 14 residues. The V gene's germline CDR1 is KGHSH and CDR2 LQKENI. The receptor's source is a man aged 25 to 40 in good health and CMV-seronegative. The chain employs TRBV18 and TRBJ2-5; a weak D match, TRBD1 (6 bases). The specimen was PBMCs. For the CDR3, the DNA is TGTGCCAGCTCACCATCGGACAGTCAAGAGACCCAGTACTTC. This encodes CASSPSDSQETQYF. Filled out from reference TRBV18 and TRBJ2-5, the complete variable domain reads NAGVMQNPRHLVRRRGQEARLRCSPMKGHSHVYWYRQLPEEGLKFMVYLQKENIIDESGMPKERFSAEFPKEGPSILRIQQVVRGDSAAYFCASSPSDSQETQYFGPGTRLLVL.